A single sample gave rise to the 20 T cell receptor beta chains below, sequenced in a study of HIV-infected children after antiretroviral therapy interruption (dated by TCRdb to the late 2010s). The receptor library was made with 3' RACE. Sequencing relied on an Illumina MiSeq. TCR libraries were generated from RNA by a 3' RACE protocol incorporating unique molecular identifiers so that PCR amplification bias could be corrected. TCRdb reran the public reads through fastp at Q25 and MiXCR, keeping productive beta chains. Every CDR3 protein is listed once, alongside the most common genes and DNA of its rows. The sample data list about 89,000 distinct CDR3 sequences, and 6.9% of these were observed just once. Together, the top ten hold 1% to 1.3% of the sample. Per the publication, the treatment or condition label means: PENTA 11 planned treatment interruption arm or continuous ART arm. The sequences come from CD45RA+ CD4+ T cells from PBMCs, pooled from several time points, collected from a donor given antiretroviral therapy, either interrupted or continuous. The sample's cell subset or site label is to be understood as: naive CD4+ CD45RA+ CD45RO- T cells. The receptors stem from a pool of human donors with HIV.

In its sample, this clonotype was seen many times. The chain employs TRBV4-2 and TRBJ2-7; perhaps TRBD2 as D (6 bases). Germline CDR1 reads LGHNA; CDR2 reads YNFKEQ. The CDR3 spans 17 residues. Trimming shortened V by 0 bases and J by 4 bases, and 19 bases separated the two germline ends. Here the CDR3 DNA reads TGTGCCAGCAGCCAAGATTTTTTATCCGGGAGTTATTACGAGCAGTACTTC. Translated, it gives CASSQDFLSGSYYEQYF.

The chain links TRBV2 to TRBJ2-3; no clear D. The CDR3 is 11 amino acids. V lost 3 bases and J 8 bases, leaving 6 bases between the germline ends. Germline CDR1 is SNHLY and CDR2 is FYNNEI. CDR3 bases: TGTGCCAGCAGTGAGTCGGTTACGCAGTATTTT. This sequence encodes CASSESVTQYF. Together with reference TRBV2 and TRBJ2-3, the CDR3 gives the full variable domain: EPEVTQTPSHQVTQMGQEVILRCVPISNHLYFYWYRQILGQKVEFLVSFYNNEISEKSEIFDDQFSVERPDGSNFTLKIRSTKLEDSAMYFCASSESVTQYFGPGTRLTVL.

This clonotype was seen at least ten times. This chain connects TRBV20-1 to TRBJ1-1; the D is unclear. The CDR3 is 13 residues long. The germline V gene encodes CDR1 DFQATT and CDR2 SNEGSKA (reference sequence). V lost 7 bases and J 4 bases, leaving 16 bases between the germline ends. For the CDR3, the DNA is TGCAGTGGGCTCGGTCAAAGGGTCACTGAAGCTTTCTTT. It translates to CSGLGQRVTEAFF.

Regarding this clonotype: A much larger clonotype is one base distant, so this may be a read error. The chain carries TRBV6-6 and TRBJ2-2; perhaps TRBD2 as D (6 bases). The CDR3 extends over 16 amino acids. V gave up 9 bases and J gave up 6 bases, with 23 bases separating them. In germline, CDR1 is MNHNY, CDR2 SVGAGI (reference sequence). The CDR3 is CASRPEPGTGAGELFF. The CDR3 nucleotides read TGTGCCAGTAGACCCGAACCCGGGACGGGGGCCGGGGAGCTGTTTTTT.

The chain employs TRBV12-3 or TRBV12-4 and TRBJ1-1; no definite D call. The CDR3 has 14 amino acids. The V end was cut by 6 bases, the J end by 2 bases, with 13 bases between. The CDR3 sequence is CASRGGQINTEAFF. CDR3 nucleotide sequence: TGTGCCAGCAGGGGAGGGCAGATTAACACTGAAGCTTTCTTT.

This clonotype was seen repeatedly, ten times or more. The rearrangement links TRBV6-1 to TRBJ1-2, with 8 bases that match TRBD1. The CDR3 has 14 amino acids. With V trimmed by 6 bases and J by 10 bases, 13 bases remained unmatched. Germline V gene data show CDR1 as MNHNS and CDR2 as SASEGT. The CDR3 reads CASSPTGTGHPYTF. DNA of the CDR3: TGTGCCAGCAGCCCGACGGGGACAGGCCACCCCTACACCTTC.

The CDR3, as DNA: TGTGCCACCTCGACGGGGACAGTCACAGATACGCAGTATTTT. It codes for CATSTGTVTDTQYF. This chain uses TRBV10-3 with TRBJ2-3; 7 nucleotides align to TRBD1. Germline trimming cut 10 bases from V and 2 bases from J; bases unmatched to any gene: 9. Germline V gives CDR1 ENHRY, CDR2 SYGVKD. This CDR3 is 14 amino acids long.

This clonotype was counted a few times. The CDR3 is CASSAGVSSNQPQHF. DNA of the CDR3: TGTGCCAGCTCGGCAGGGGTTTCAAGCAATCAGCCCCAGCATTTT. The gene calls are TRBV18 and TRBJ1-5; the D gene is possibly TRBD1 (6 bases). This CDR3 is built from 15 residues. V was pared by 6 bases and J by 1 base, with 13 bases between. Germline V CDR1 and CDR2: KGHSH, LQKENI.

This clonotype has more than one count but fewer than ten. This chain connects TRBV2 to TRBJ2-1, with TRBD2 matching 7 bases. This CDR3 has 14 residues. Trimming cost V 2 bases and J 9 bases; bases outside gene matches: 7. Per the germline V gene, CDR1 is SNHLY and CDR2 is FYNNEI. The CDR3 reads CASSETGGWVEQFF. CDR3 bases: TGTGCCAGCAGTGAAACGGGAGGCTGGGTTGAGCAGTTCTTC.

This clonotype has ten or more counts. Germline and junction disagree at one end, which may indicate a read error. The chain links TRBV10-2 to TRBJ2-4; 7 bases map to TRBD2. CDR3 size: 14 residues. The germline V gene encodes CDR1 WSHSY and CDR2 SAAADI. CDR3 DNA sequence: TGTGCCAGCGGTGATGCGGGGGAACAAAACACCTTGTACTTT. Translating it yields CASGDAGEQNTLYF.

This clonotype was observed at least ten times. This chain connects TRBV6-6 to TRBJ2-1; TRBD1 matches at 10 bases. Germline CDR1 is MNHNY and CDR2 is SVGAGI (reference sequence). The V gene end was trimmed by 4 bases and the J gene end by 7 bases; junction bases not matched to a gene: 13. The CDR3 contains 17 residues. The CDR3 here is CASSSKNPGQGSNEQFF. CDR3 DNA sequence: TGTGCCAGCAGTTCTAAAAATCCGGGACAGGGGAGTAATGAGCAGTTCTTC.

This clonotype was seen many times. The rearrangement links TRBV20-1 to TRBJ2-3, with D perhaps being TRBD1 or TRBD2 (5 bases each). V shed 3 bases and J shed 8 bases, with 15 bases lying between them. From germline, CDR1 is DFQATT and CDR2 SNEGSKA (reference sequence). This CDR3 region has 13 residues. In DNA, the CDR3 is TGCAGTGCTAGTAGGGACCCTGCCGGTACGCAGTATTTT. It specifies CSASRDPAGTQYF.

There are many counts of this clonotype. The chain is built from TRBV28 and TRBJ2-7; TRBD1 matches 8 bases. Germline-derived CDR1 and CDR2 are MDHEN and SYDVKM. The CDR3 runs to 15 residues. The V gene end was trimmed by 5 bases and the J gene end by 2 bases; junction bases not matched to a gene: 8. The DNA for the CDR3 is TGTGCCAGCAGTACCTCCGGGACAGGTGCCTACGAGCAGTACTTC. Translating gives CASSTSGTGAYEQYF. The full variable domain, rest sourced from reference TRBV28 and TRBJ2-7, is DVKVTQSSRYLVKRTGEKVFLECVQDMDHENMFWYRQDPGLGLRLIYFSYDVKMKEKGDIPEGYSVSREKKERFSLILESASTNQTSMYLCASSTSGTGAYEQYFGPGTRLTVT.

This clonotype was seen a few times. This chain links TRBV19 with TRBJ2-5, with D possibly being TRBD1 (6 bases). The CDR3 spans 13 residues. The germline gives CDR1 LNHDA, CDR2 SQIVND (reference sequence). The ends were cut back, 3 bases at V and 9 bases at J, with 14 bases in the middle. The CDR3 loop is CASSIQAQGSQYF. CDR3 DNA: TGTGCCAGTAGTATCCAGGCCCAGGGGTCCCAGTACTTC.

This clonotype was counted ten times or more. V is TRBV6-5 and J is TRBJ1-4, with a possible D match to TRBD1 (5 bases). Germline CDR1 and CDR2: MNHEY and SVGAGI. CDR3 length: 14 amino acids. V was pared by 6 bases and J by 5 bases, with 13 bases between. CDR3 amino acids: CASSPGPMNEKLFF. CDR3 in DNA: TGTGCCAGCAGCCCGGGACCGATGAATGAAAAACTGTTTTTT.

The chain recombines TRBV7-2 with TRBJ2-1; possibly TRBD1 for D (6 bases). Trimming removed 4 bases at V and 1 base at J, with 17 bases between. Germline values: CDR1 SGHTA, CDR2 FQGNSA. The CDR3 consists of 17 residues. In DNA, the CDR3 is TGTGCCAGCAGCTATCAAACAGGGTATGGTTCCTACAATGAGCAGTTCTTC. It is translated as CASSYQTGYGSYNEQFF.

In this sample, this clonotype turned up a few times. The rearrangement joins TRBV18 to TRBJ1-1, with a weak D call TRBD1 (5 bases). With 3 bases removed from V and 4 bases from J, the gap between germline ends came to 18 bases. CDR3 length equals 16 residues. The germline CDR1 and CDR2 sequences are KGHSH and LQKENI. The CDR3 here is CASSPADPGLFTEAFF. CDR3 nucleotides: TGTGCCAGCTCACCCGCGGATCCGGGACTGTTCACTGAAGCTTTCTTT.

The rearrangement uses TRBV18 and TRBJ1-4, with D possibly matching TRBD1 (5 bases). Trimming cost V 5 bases and J 3 bases, with 13 bases left between them. This CDR3 is 15 amino acids long. CDR1 is KGHSH, CDR2 LQKENI, per germline. CDR3 protein: CASSDRDGSNEKLFF. The CDR3 DNA reads TGTGCCAGCTCAGACCGGGACGGATCTAATGAAAAACTGTTTTTT. The entire variable domain, with the rest obtained from reference TRBV18 and TRBJ1-4, is as follows: NAGVMQNPRHLVRRRGQEARLRCSPMKGHSHVYWYRQLPEEGLKFMVYLQKENIIDESGMPKERFSAEFPKEGPSILRIQQVVRGDSAAYFCASSDRDGSNEKLFFGSGTQLSVL.

This clonotype was observed at least ten times. The J gene is TRBJ1-5, the V gene TRBV5-4, with 8 positions matching TRBD1. The trim removed 1 base at V and 9 bases at J, leaving 6 bases unmatched. The CDR3 is 14 amino acids. Germline CDR1 SGHNT, CDR2 YYREEE (reference sequence). The chain's CDR3 is CASSLQGTGGPQHF. CDR3 bases: TGTGCCAGCAGCTTGCAGGGGACAGGTGGGCCCCAGCATTTT.

At least ten counts were recorded for this clonotype. This chain joins TRBV5-1 and TRBJ2-7; D not certain. Germline assignment: CDR1 SGHRS and CDR2 YFSETQ. V was pared by 0 bases and J by 6 bases, with 13 bases between. The CDR3 extends over 14 amino acids. The CDR3 loop is CASSLGDPDGEQYF. The CDR3 bases are TGCGCCAGCAGCTTGGGGGATCCGGATGGCGAGCAGTACTTC.